These 31 T cell receptor beta chains originate from one sample sequenced in a study of blood T cell repertoires in COVID-19. Sequenced by immunoSEQ multiplex PCR; TCRdb stores in-frame clones only, minus some. The sample lists some 41,000 clones; 85% to 95% were seen once. Sequencing was carried out using peripheral blood. All receptors come from a human donor in a cohort sampled during active COVID-19.

V usage is TRBV11-2 and J usage is TRBJ1-4; 7 nucleotides align to TRBD1. CDR3 length: 15 amino acids. Per the germline V gene, CDR1 is SGHAT and CDR2 is FQNNGV. V lost 5 bases to trimming and J lost 4 bases; unmatched junction nucleotides: 7. In DNA form, the CDR3 reads TGTGCCAGCAGCCCCGACAGGGCTGGTAATGAAAAACTGTTTTTT. This codes for CASSPDRAGNEKLFF.

The rearrangement joins TRBV7-8 to TRBJ2-7; 7 nucleotides align to TRBD1. The CDR3 length is 14 residues. Germline V lookup: CDR1 SGHVS, CDR2 FQNEAQ. The J segment lost 1 base and the V segment lost 5 bases, leaving 5 bases of the junction unmatched. The CDR3 DNA reads as TGTGCCAGCAGCCAAGACAGGGTTTCCTACGAGCAGTACTTC. This encodes CASSQDRVSYEQYF.

V and J are TRBV3-1 (or the pseudogene TRBV3-2) and TRBJ1-3, with D tentatively TRBD1 (6 bases). V dropped 6 bases and J dropped 3 bases, with 12 bases sitting between them. The CDR3 has 14 residues. Germline V lookup: CDR1 LGHDT, CDR2 YNNKEL (reference sequence). CDR3 sequence reads: CASRVRGDGNTIYF. The CDR3 nucleotides are TGTGCCAGCAGAGTCAGGGGAGATGGAAACACCATATATTTT.

This chain uses TRBV30 with TRBJ1-2; the match to TRBD1 covers 9 bases. Germline V lookup: CDR1 GTSNPN, CDR2 SVGIG (reference sequence). V lost 6 bases, J lost 6 bases, and 8 bases stayed unmatched. This CDR3 is 13 amino acids long. CDR3 loop: CACHGQGKDGYTF. The CDR3 DNA is TGTGCCTGTCACGGACAGGGGAAGGATGGCTACACCTTC.

The rearrangement links TRBV6-1 to TRBJ1-5; 7 nucleotides line up with TRBD1. Germline V gene lookup returns CDR1 MNHNS and CDR2 SASEGT. The CDR3 covers 17 residues. V shed 2 bases, J shed 2 bases, and the junction held 9 bases outside the gene matches. This chain's CDR3 is CASSEKSGGVGNQPQHF. The DNA of the CDR3 is TGTGCCAGCAGTGAAAAGTCAGGGGGAGTGGGCAATCAGCCCCAGCATTTT.

This clone occurred once. This chain joins TRBV3-1 (or the pseudogene TRBV3-2) and TRBJ2-1, with TRBD2 identical over 10 bases. V dropped 0 bases and J dropped 6; count of bases not matched to a gene: 5. The germline V gene has CDR1 LGHDT and CDR2 YNNKEL (reference sequence). This CDR3 region has 16 residues. The CDR3 loop is CASSQDMASGSNEQFF. CDR3 nucleotide sequence: TGTGCCAGCAGCCAAGATATGGCTAGCGGGAGCAATGAGCAGTTCTTC.

The chain joins TRBV3-1 (or the pseudogene TRBV3-2) to TRBJ1-6; TRBD1 aligns across 8 bases. The V segment lost 4 bases and the J segment 7 bases; nucleotides outside the gene matches: 9. The germline V gene encodes CDR1 LGHDT and CDR2 YNNKEL (reference sequence). The CDR3 contains 16 residues. The chain's CDR3 is CASSLLDRDENSPLHF. The CDR3 region has the DNA TGTGCCAGCAGCCTCTTGGACAGGGACGAGAATTCACCCCTCCACTTT.

The table lists this clone with a few counts. This chain joins TRBV19 and TRBJ1-5; D is possibly TRBD1 (5 bases). With 8 bases removed from V and 2 bases from J, the gap between germline ends came to 13 bases. This CDR3 has 14 residues. Germline values: CDR1 LNHDA, CDR2 SQIVND (reference sequence). CDR3 sequence: CASQSRVGNQPQHF. CDR3 sequence (DNA): TGTGCCAGTCAAAGCAGGGTTGGCAATCAGCCCCAGCATTTT.

This chain joins TRBV28 and TRBJ2-1, with 7 nucleotides matching TRBD2. The trim removed 5 bases at V and 8 bases at J, leaving 12 bases unmatched. The CDR3 is 15 residues long. Germline loops: CDR1 MDHEN, CDR2 SYDVKM. The CDR3 sequence: CASSQMVASGYEQFF. CDR3 DNA: TGTGCCAGCAGTCAGATGGTAGCTAGCGGCTATGAGCAGTTCTTC.

The chain uses TRBV2 and TRBJ1-6; the D gene is possibly TRBD1 (5 bases). The CDR3 consists of 14 residues. Trimming stripped 5 bases from V and 7 bases from J, with 12 bases between. From germline, CDR1 is SNHLY and CDR2 FYNNEI. In DNA form, the CDR3 reads TGTGCCAGCAGTCAACGGACACAAAATTCACCCCTCCACTTT. It yields the protein CASSQRTQNSPLHF. The full variable domain, with the rest looked up from reference TRBV2 and TRBJ1-6, is EPEVTQTPSHQVTQMGQEVILRCVPISNHLYFYWYRQILGQKVEFLVSFYNNEISEKSEIFDDQFSVERPDGSNFTLKIRSTKLEDSAMYFCASSQRTQNSPLHFGNGTRLTVT.

The chain is built from TRBV19 and TRBJ2-7; TRBD1 might be the D (6 bases). V shed 3 bases and J shed 6 bases, with 18 bases lying between them. In germline, CDR1 is LNHDA, CDR2 SQIVND (reference sequence). CDR3 length: 15 amino acids. The CDR3 spells CASSIPGTPRSEQYF. In nucleotides, the CDR3 is TGTGCCAGTAGTATTCCCGGGACACCGCGGAGCGAGCAGTACTTC.

This clone was recorded only once. The chain combines TRBV5-1 with TRBJ2-7; 8 bases agree with TRBD2. From germline, CDR1 is SGHRS and CDR2 YFSETQ. This CDR3 is 15 amino acids long. J lost 2 bases, V lost 0 bases, and 4 bases had no gene match. The CDR3 sequence is CASSLAASGPYEQYF. CDR3 nucleotides: TGCGCCAGCAGCTTGGCGGCTAGCGGGCCCTACGAGCAGTACTTC.

The V call is TRBV4-1, the J call TRBJ2-2; TRBD2 is a possible D gene (5 bases). V lost 6 bases and J lost 4, with 12 bases in between. In germline, CDR1 is MGHRA, CDR2 YSYEKL. This CDR3 is 14 amino acids long. In nucleotides, the CDR3 is TGCGCCAGCAGGTCGGGATCTCGCACCGGGGAGCTGTTTTTT. It specifies CASRSGSRTGELFF.

The chain employs TRBV19 and TRBJ1-6; tentative D call: TRBD1 (5 bases). The CDR3 has 15 amino acids. The ends were cut back, 4 bases at V and 2 bases at J, with 9 bases in the middle. In germline, CDR1 is LNHDA, CDR2 SQIVND (reference sequence). CDR3 DNA sequence: TGTGCCAGTAGTACACAGGCTACCTATAATTCACCCCTCCACTTT. This translates into CASSTQATYNSPLHF. The whole variable domain, filled in from reference TRBV19 and TRBJ1-6, reads DGGITQSPKYLFRKEGQNVTLSCEQNLNHDAMYWYRQDPGQGLRLIYYSQIVNDFQKGDIAEGYSVSREKKESFPLTVTSAQKNPTAFYLCASSTQATYNSPLHFGNGTRLTVT.

This clone has a handful of counts. The chain uses TRBV5-1 and TRBJ2-7; the match to TRBD1 covers 9 bases. V gave up 4 bases and J gave up 5 bases; unmatched junction bases: 1. The CDR3 is 12 residues long. Germline-derived CDR1 and CDR2 are SGHRS and YFSETQ. The CDR3 reads CASSTGGDEQYF. In DNA form, the CDR3 reads TGCGCCAGCAGCACAGGGGGCGACGAGCAGTACTTC.

The chain carries TRBV4-3 and TRBJ2-1; unclear D gene. The germline gives CDR1 LGHNA, CDR2 YSLEER. The V gene lost 1 base and the J gene lost 7 bases, with 8 bases spanning the gap. This CDR3 region has 13 residues. The CDR3 region has the DNA TGCGCCAGCAGCCAAGTTGGGCAAAATGAGCAGTTCTTC. Protein sequence: CASSQVGQNEQFF.

V usage is TRBV20-1 and J usage is TRBJ1-1, with D possibly being TRBD1 (5 bases). This CDR3 is built from 12 residues. Looked up from germline, CDR1 is DFQATT and CDR2 is SNEGSKA (reference sequence). The V gene lost 3 bases and the J gene lost 1 base, with 6 bases spanning the gap. CDR3 sequence reads: CSASGANTEAFF. For the CDR3, the DNA is TGCAGTGCTAGTGGGGCGAACACTGAAGCTTTCTTT.

The V gene is TRBV2, the J gene TRBJ2-7; D is possibly TRBD2 (5 bases). Per the germline V gene, CDR1 is SNHLY and CDR2 is FYNNEI. CDR3 length: 14 residues. V was trimmed by 1 base and J by 4 bases, leaving 11 bases between them. DNA of the CDR3: TGTGCCAGCAGTGAAGATCTAGCCCCTTACGAGCAGTACTTC. Translation: CASSEDLAPYEQYF. The full variable domain, rest sourced from reference TRBV2 and TRBJ2-7, is EPEVTQTPSHQVTQMGQEVILRCVPISNHLYFYWYRQILGQKVEFLVSFYNNEISEKSEIFDDQFSVERPDGSNFTLKIRSTKLEDSAMYFCASSEDLAPYEQYFGPGTRLTVT.

The genes are TRBV4-2 and TRBJ2-3; D possibly corresponds to TRBD2 (7 bases). The CDR3 totals 19 residues. Trimming took 0 bases from V and 1 from J, leaving 20 bases between them. The germline V gene has CDR1 LGHNA and CDR2 YNFKEQ. CDR3 protein: CASSQDWGGRGLGTDTQYF. CDR3 nucleotides: TGTGCCAGCAGCCAAGATTGGGGCGGGCGGGGGCTGGGCACAGATACGCAGTATTTT.

The chain uses TRBV5-4 and TRBJ2-5, with 7 bases lining up with TRBD2. V shed 1 base and J 2 bases; nucleotides not matched to a gene: 5. The CDR3 has 15 amino acids. Germline CDR1 SGHNT, CDR2 YYREEE (reference sequence). CDR3 sequence: CASSLSSGEQETQYF. The CDR3 region has the DNA TGTGCCAGCAGCTTGTCTAGCGGCGAACAAGAGACCCAGTACTTC.

The rearrangement joins TRBV7-6 to TRBJ2-1; 7 bases match TRBD2. The CDR3 is made up of 15 amino acids. V lost 2 bases and J lost 3; bases outside the gene matches: 4. CDR1 SGHVS and CDR2 FNYEAQ come from the germline V gene. The chain's CDR3 is CASSLLRGNYNEQFF. The CDR3 DNA reads TGTGCCAGCAGCTTATTGCGGGGGAACTACAATGAGCAGTTCTTC.

The CDR3 bases are TGTGCCAGTCGGAGGGACAGATCTGTGGAGACCCAGTACTTC. As protein: CASRRDRSVETQYF. J is TRBJ2-5 and V is TRBV19, with D perhaps matching TRBD1 (7 bases). CDR3 length: 14 amino acids. Germline V gives CDR1 LNHDA, CDR2 SQIVND (reference sequence). V shed 8 bases and J shed 5 bases, with 18 bases lying between them.

As concerns this clone: The junction does not match germline at one end; this may be a read error. The sample holds other DNA sequences that translate to the same CDR3. The chain employs TRBV2 and TRBJ2-7; tentatively, D is TRBD1 (5 bases). Germline values: CDR1 SNHLY, CDR2 FYNNEI. There are 15 residues in the CDR3. CDR3 coding DNA: TGTGCCAGCAGAGATGACAGTGGTGCAGGACGCGAGCAATACTTC. Amino acid sequence: CASRDDSGAGREQYF. The entire variable domain, with the rest obtained from reference TRBV2 and TRBJ2-7, is as follows: EPEVTQTPSHQVTQMGQEVILRCVPISNHLYFYWYRQILGQKVEFLVSFYNNEISEKSEIFDDQFSVERPDGSNFTLKIRSTKLEDSAMYFCASRDDSGAGREQYFGPGTRLTVT.

This clone showed up just once. The J gene is TRBJ1-5, the V gene TRBV29-1, with D maybe TRBD1 (6 bases). V was cut by 6 bases and J by 5 bases, with 11 bases left in between. Germline assignment: CDR1 SQVTM and CDR2 ANQGSEA. CDR3 size: 12 residues. The CDR3 bases are TGCAGCGTCACACAGGGCGATCAGCCCCAGCATTTT. It yields the protein CSVTQGDQPQHF.

V usage is TRBV30 and J usage is TRBJ2-6; the D gene is possibly TRBD1 (5 bases). The CDR3 covers 16 residues. CDR1 is GTSNPN and CDR2 is SVGIG in the germline V gene (reference sequence). The V end lost 0 bases, the J end lost 2 bases, and 11 bases lay between the germline ends. CDR3 bases: TGTGCCTGGAGTGTACGTATAGGGGCTGGGGCCAACGTCCTGACTTTC. It is translated as CAWSVRIGAGANVLTF.

This chain links TRBV19 with TRBJ1-4, with D tentatively TRBD1 (6 bases). The germline V gene encodes CDR1 LNHDA and CDR2 SQIVND (reference sequence). With 3 bases removed from V and 7 bases from J, the gap between germline ends came to 9 bases. The CDR3 runs 13 residues. The CDR3 protein is CASSMRGREKLFF. DNA of the CDR3: TGTGCCAGTAGTATGCGGGGGCGTGAAAAACTGTTTTTT.

V and J are TRBV9 and TRBJ1-1; TRBD1 aligns across 7 bases. CDR3 size: 17 residues. The junction had 9 bases not matched to a gene; V was cut back by 1 base and J by 0 bases. Germline assignment: CDR1 SGDLS and CDR2 YYNGEE. This CDR3 reads CASSVFSEQGLNTEAFF. The CDR3 nucleotides are TGTGCCAGCAGCGTATTTAGTGAACAGGGGCTGAACACTGAAGCTTTCTTT.

The V call is TRBV10-3, the J call TRBJ2-1; TRBD2 agrees at 13 bases. Germline V gives CDR1 ENHRY, CDR2 SYGVKD. V dropped 5 bases and J dropped 3; count of bases not matched to a gene: 13. The CDR3 is made up of 19 amino acids. This CDR3 reads CAISKTGTSGVRGYNEQFF. The CDR3 DNA reads TGTGCCATCAGTAAAACCGGGACTAGCGGGGTTAGAGGCTACAATGAGCAGTTCTTC.

The chain uses TRBV5-6 and TRBJ1-1; D is perhaps TRBD1 (5 bases). The CDR3 runs to 16 residues. The germline gives CDR1 SGHDT, CDR2 YYEEEE. Trimming stripped 6 bases from V and 1 base from J, with 19 bases between. DNA of the CDR3: TGTGCCAGCAAACCGCTAGGGGCAGGGTCGAACACTGAAGCTTTCTTT. Translating it yields CASKPLGAGSNTEAFF.

The chain has TRBV18 and TRBJ1-6; TRBD1 agrees at 7 bases. Germline lookup yields CDR1 KGHSH and CDR2 LQKENI. This CDR3 spans 15 amino acids. Trimming cost V 3 bases and J 5 bases; bases outside gene matches: 4. The CDR3 spells CASSPDRKNNSPLHF. CDR3 DNA: TGTGCCAGCTCACCGGACAGGAAGAATAATTCACCCCTCCACTTT. The whole variable domain, filled in from reference TRBV18 and TRBJ1-6, reads NAGVMQNPRHLVRRRGQEARLRCSPMKGHSHVYWYRQLPEEGLKFMVYLQKENIIDESGMPKERFSAEFPKEGPSILRIQQVVRGDSAAYFCASSPDRKNNSPLHFGNGTRLTVT.

The chain recombines TRBV6-1 with TRBJ2-2; D call uncertain. Germline CDR1 reads MNHNS; CDR2 reads SASEGT. The CDR3 totals 15 residues. Trimming shortened V by 0 bases and J by 6 bases, and 11 bases separated the two germline ends. The CDR3 DNA is TGTGCCAGCAGTGAAGCGCTAACAGTCCCCGGGGAGCTGTTTTTT. Translating it yields CASSEALTVPGELFF.